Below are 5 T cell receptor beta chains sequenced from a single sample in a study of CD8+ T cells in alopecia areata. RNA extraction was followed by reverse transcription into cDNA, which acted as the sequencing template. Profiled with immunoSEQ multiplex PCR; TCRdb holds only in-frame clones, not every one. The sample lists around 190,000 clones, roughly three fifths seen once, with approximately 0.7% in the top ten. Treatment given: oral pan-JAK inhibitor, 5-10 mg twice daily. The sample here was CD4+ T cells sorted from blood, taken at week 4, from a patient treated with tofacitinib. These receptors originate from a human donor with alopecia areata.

The chain's CDR3 is CASSFAGTSAYNEQFF. As DNA, the CDR3 is TGTGCCAGCAGCTTCGCCGGGACTAGCGCCTACAATGAGCAGTTCTTC. V usage is TRBV7-2 and J usage is TRBJ2-1; 10 nucleotides agree with TRBD2. Trimming removed 3 bases from V and 2 bases from J; junction bases left unmatched: 4. The CDR3 contains 16 residues. CDR1 and CDR2 from the germline V gene are SGHTA and FQGNSA.

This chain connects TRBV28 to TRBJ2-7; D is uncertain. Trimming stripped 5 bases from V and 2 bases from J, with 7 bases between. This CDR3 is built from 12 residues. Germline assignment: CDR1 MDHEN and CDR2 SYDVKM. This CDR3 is CASSKGAYEQYF. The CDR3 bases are TGTGCCAGCAGTAAGGGTGCCTACGAGCAGTACTTC.

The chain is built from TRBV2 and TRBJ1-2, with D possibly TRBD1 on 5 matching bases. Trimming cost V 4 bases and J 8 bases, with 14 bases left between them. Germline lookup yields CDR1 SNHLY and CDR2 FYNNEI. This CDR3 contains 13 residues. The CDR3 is CASSGEGMQGYTF. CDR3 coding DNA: TGTGCCAGCAGTGGCGAGGGGATGCAAGGCTACACCTTC.

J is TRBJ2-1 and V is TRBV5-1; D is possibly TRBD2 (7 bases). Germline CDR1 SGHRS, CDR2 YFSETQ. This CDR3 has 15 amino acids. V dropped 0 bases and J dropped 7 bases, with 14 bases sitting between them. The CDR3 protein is CASSLVAGDINEQFF. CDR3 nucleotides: TGCGCCAGCAGCTTGGTGGCGGGGGACATTAATGAGCAGTTCTTC.

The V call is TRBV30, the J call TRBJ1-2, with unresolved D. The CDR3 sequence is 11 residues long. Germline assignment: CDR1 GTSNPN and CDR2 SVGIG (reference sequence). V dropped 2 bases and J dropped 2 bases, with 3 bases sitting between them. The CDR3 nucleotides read TGTGCCTGGAGTAGGAACTATGGCTACACCTTC. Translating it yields CAWSRNYGYTF.